There are a few counts of the clone carrying this T cell receptor (beta chain). At one end the junction does not follow the germline gene, possibly because of a read error. The data belong to a study of blood T cells in healthy people across ages. The wider study: The template switching approach captured approximately one barcoded beta molecule for every two T cells.

Germline V gives CDR1 SGHRS, CDR2 YFSETQ. This CDR3 contains 15 residues. Per sample, extraction of total RNA gave at least 6 micrograms in every case. Next came a second PCR, run for roughly 7 to 12 cycles, which used a sample-barcoded 5' primer along with a J-beta primer mix. TCRdb reprocessed the 5' RACE reads via MiXCR and lists one record per CDR3 protein. The repertoire consists of 1.5 million to 2 million distinct CDR3 sequences, with about 28% occurring once and the leading ten covering around 7.7%. This clonotype was sampled from a woman under 40 in good health. The rearrangement links TRBV5-1 to TRBJ2-7, with 10 bases that match TRBD1. Sequencing was done on a sample of blood. This CDR3 is CASSSGTGANYKQYF. The CDR3 DNA sequence: TGCGCCAGCAGTAGTGGGACAGGGGCGAACTACAAGCAGTACTTC.